This entry describes one T cell receptor (beta chain). The data belong to a study of shared clonotypes between healthy human individuals. Here immunoSEQ multiplex PCR was the method, and the copy in TCRdb shows in-frame clones only, minus some. This sample carries 1.4 million to 1.5 million clones, more than 95% of them seen once, and the ten largest clones take over 1%. The specimen sequenced was naive CD4+ T cells sorted from blood. Subset denoted: CD45RA+ positively selected. The receptor's source is a man between 25 and 39 years old in good health.

CDR3 sequence reads: CASRRPGGSYGYTF. The DNA of the CDR3 is TGTGCCAGTAGGAGGCCAGGGGGCAGCTATGGCTACACCTTC. The chain combines TRBV19 with TRBJ1-2; 8 nucleotides agree with TRBD1. J gave up 4 bases and V 6 bases, and 7 bases lay outside the gene matches. This CDR3 contains 14 residues. The V gene's germline CDR1 is LNHDA and CDR2 SQIVND (reference sequence).